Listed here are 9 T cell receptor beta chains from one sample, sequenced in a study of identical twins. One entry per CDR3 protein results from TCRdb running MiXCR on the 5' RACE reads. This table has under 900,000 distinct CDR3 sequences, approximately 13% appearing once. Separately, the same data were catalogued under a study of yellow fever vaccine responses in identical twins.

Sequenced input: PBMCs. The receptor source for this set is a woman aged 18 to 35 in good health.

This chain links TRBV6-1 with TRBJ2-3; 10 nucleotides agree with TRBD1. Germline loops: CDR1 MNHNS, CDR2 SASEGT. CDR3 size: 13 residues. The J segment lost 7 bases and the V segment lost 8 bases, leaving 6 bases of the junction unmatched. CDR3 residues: CASGTGDSNTQYF. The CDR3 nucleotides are TGTGCCAGCGGGACAGGGGATTCGAATACGCAGTATTTT.

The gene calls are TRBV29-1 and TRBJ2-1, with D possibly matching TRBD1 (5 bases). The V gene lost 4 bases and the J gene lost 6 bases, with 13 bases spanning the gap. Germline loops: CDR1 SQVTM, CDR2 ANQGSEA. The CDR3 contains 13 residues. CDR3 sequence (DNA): TGCAGCGTTGTCTCTGCAAGGGGCAATGAGCAGTTCTTC. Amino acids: CSVVSARGNEQFF.

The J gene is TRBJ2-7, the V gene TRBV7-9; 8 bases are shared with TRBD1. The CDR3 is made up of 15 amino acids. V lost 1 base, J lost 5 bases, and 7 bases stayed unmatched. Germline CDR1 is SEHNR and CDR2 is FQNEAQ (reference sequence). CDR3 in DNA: TGTGCCAGCAGCTTAGTTGGGGCAGGGGGCGACGAGCAGTACTTC. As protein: CASSLVGAGGDEQYF.

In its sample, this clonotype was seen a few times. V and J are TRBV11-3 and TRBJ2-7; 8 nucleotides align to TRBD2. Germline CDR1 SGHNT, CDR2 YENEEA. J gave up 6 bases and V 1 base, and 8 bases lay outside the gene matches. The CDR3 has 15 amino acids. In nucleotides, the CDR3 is TGTGCCAGCAGCTTAGGTGGTGGCGCGGGAGGCGAGCAGTACTTC. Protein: CASSLGGGAGGEQYF. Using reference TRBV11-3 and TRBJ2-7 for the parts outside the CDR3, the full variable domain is EAGVVQSPRYKIIEKKQPVAFWCNPISGHNTLYWYLQNLGQGPELLIRYENEEAVDDSQLPKDRFSAERLKGVDSTLKIQPAELGDSAVYLCASSLGGGAGGEQYFGPGTRLTVT.

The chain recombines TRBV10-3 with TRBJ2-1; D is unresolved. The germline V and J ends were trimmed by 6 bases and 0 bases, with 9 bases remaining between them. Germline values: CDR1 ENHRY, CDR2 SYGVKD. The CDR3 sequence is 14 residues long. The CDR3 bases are TGTGCCATCAGGGGTGAGAACTCCTACAATGAGCAGTTCTTC. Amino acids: CAIRGENSYNEQFF.

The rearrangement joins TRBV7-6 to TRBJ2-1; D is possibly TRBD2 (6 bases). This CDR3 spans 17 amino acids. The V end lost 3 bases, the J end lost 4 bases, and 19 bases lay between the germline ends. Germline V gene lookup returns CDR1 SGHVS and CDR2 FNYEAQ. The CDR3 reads CASSFQAGPGGYNEQFF. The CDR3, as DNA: TGTGCCAGCAGCTTCCAAGCGGGCCCCGGTGGGTACAATGAGCAGTTCTTC.

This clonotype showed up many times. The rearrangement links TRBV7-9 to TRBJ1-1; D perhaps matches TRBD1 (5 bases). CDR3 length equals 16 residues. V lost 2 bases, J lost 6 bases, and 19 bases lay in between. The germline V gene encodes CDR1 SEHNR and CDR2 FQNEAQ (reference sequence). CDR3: CASSLRLEVEGPEAFF. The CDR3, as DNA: TGTGCCAGCAGCTTAAGGTTGGAGGTAGAGGGACCTGAAGCTTTCTTT.

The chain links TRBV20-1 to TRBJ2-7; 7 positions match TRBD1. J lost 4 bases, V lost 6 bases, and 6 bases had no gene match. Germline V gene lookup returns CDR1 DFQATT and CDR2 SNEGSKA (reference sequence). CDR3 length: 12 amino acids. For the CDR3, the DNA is TGCAGTGCAGACAGGGAATCTTACGAGCAGTACGTC. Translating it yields CSADRESYEQYV.

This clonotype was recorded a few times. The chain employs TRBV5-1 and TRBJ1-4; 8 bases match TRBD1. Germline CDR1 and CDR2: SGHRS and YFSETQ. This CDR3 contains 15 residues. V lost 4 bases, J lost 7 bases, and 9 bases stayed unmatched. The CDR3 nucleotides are TGCGCCAGCAGCCCGGACAGGGCCGTCACTGAAAAACTGTTTTTT. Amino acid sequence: CASSPDRAVTEKLFF.